The 24 T cell receptor beta chains given below trace back to one sample, sequenced in a study of cytomegalovirus exposure and HLA in healthy donors. The PCR ran on 60 Vbeta and 13 Jbeta primers. Repertoires were generated with immunoSEQ multiplex PCR, while TCRdb's copy carries only in-frame clones and drops some. The sample has about 150,000 clones, roughly 67% seen once. Material for sequencing was PBMCs. These receptors came from a young woman in good health and CMV-seropositive.

CDR3: CASSPRQDAQYF. The CDR3, as DNA: TGTGCCAGCAGTCCCCGACAGGACGCGCAGTATTTT. V gene TRBV27 combines with J gene TRBJ2-3, with D possibly being TRBD1 (6 bases). The CDR3 is made up of 12 amino acids. Trimming stripped 5 bases from V and 10 bases from J, with 13 bases between. Germline V lookup: CDR1 MNHEY, CDR2 SMNVEV (reference sequence).

The chain is built from TRBV29-1 and TRBJ1-1; D not certain. This CDR3 contains 13 residues. The V end lost 3 bases, the J end lost 3 bases, and 11 bases lay between the germline ends. Germline V gene sequence: CDR1 SQVTM, CDR2 ANQGSEA. CDR3 sequence: CSVDTVGDTEAFF. The CDR3 coding sequence is TGCAGCGTTGATACTGTCGGGGACACTGAAGCTTTCTTT.

The chain has TRBV28 and TRBJ2-7, with a possible D match to TRBD1 (6 bases). Trimming pared 3 bases from V and 2 bases from J, leaving 11 bases between. The CDR3 contains 14 residues. The germline gives CDR1 MDHEN, CDR2 SYDVKM. CDR3: CASSFGRDTYEQYF. CDR3 DNA sequence: TGTGCCAGCAGTTTTGGCAGGGACACCTACGAGCAGTACTTC.

This clone was observed a few times. The chain recombines TRBV2 with TRBJ2-7; 7 bases align to TRBD1. This CDR3 spans 13 amino acids. In germline, CDR1 is SNHLY, CDR2 FYNNEI. V was pared by 1 base and J by 5 bases, with 2 bases of the junction left unmatched. In DNA, the CDR3 is TGTGCCAGCAGTGAAGAGGGGGCGGACGAGCAGTACTTC. Translated, it gives CASSEEGADEQYF. Complete variable domain (other parts from reference TRBV2 and TRBJ2-7): EPEVTQTPSHQVTQMGQEVILRCVPISNHLYFYWYRQILGQKVEFLVSFYNNEISEKSEIFDDQFSVERPDGSNFTLKIRSTKLEDSAMYFCASSEEGADEQYFGPGTRLTVT.

This sequence joins TRBV7-3 and TRBJ2-1, with TRBD2 matching over 7 bases. The CDR3 loop spans 17 amino acids. The germline V gene encodes CDR1 SGHTA and CDR2 FQGTGA. Trimming at V came to 5 bases and at J to 3 bases, leaving 13 bases not matched to a gene. DNA of the CDR3: TGTGCCAGCAGCCGAGGCAGCGGGATACGGAGCTACAATGAGCAGTTCTTC. Translating gives CASSRGSGIRSYNEQFF.

The chain employs TRBV4-2 and TRBJ2-6, with 7 bases lining up with TRBD1. Per germline, CDR1 LGHNA and CDR2 YNFKEQ. The V gene end was trimmed by 2 bases and the J gene end by 2 bases; junction bases not matched to a gene: 3. The CDR3 totals 16 residues. CDR3 in amino acids: CASSQLTGTGANVLTF. The CDR3 coding sequence is TGTGCCAGCAGCCAATTGACAGGGACTGGGGCCAACGTCCTGACTTTC.

This clone was counted only a few times. The chain combines TRBV21-1 with TRBJ1-1; the D call TRBD1 from the table was never checked on the DNA. TRBV21-1 is a documented pseudogene. CDR3 length: 14 residues. The chain's CDR3 is CASSMGHLSTEAFF. CDR3 DNA: TGTGCCAGCAGCATGGGGCACCTTAGCACTGAAGCTTTCTTT.

The rearrangement joins TRBV30 to TRBJ1-5; 9 bases agree with TRBD1. Germline V gives CDR1 GTSNPN, CDR2 SVGIG (reference sequence). This CDR3 comprises 14 residues. Trimming removed 2 bases from V and 4 bases from J; junction bases left unmatched: 3. For the CDR3, the DNA is TGTGCCTGGAGTACCGGGACAGGGAATCAGCCCCAGCATTTT. It codes for CAWSTGTGNQPQHF.

The gene calls are TRBV5-6 and TRBJ2-2; D is ambiguous. The CDR3 has 13 residues. Trimming stripped 0 bases from V and 8 bases from J, with 8 bases between. Germline loops: CDR1 SGHDT, CDR2 YYEEEE. The CDR3 nucleotides read TGTGCCAGCAGCTTGGACCCTAGGGGGGAGCTGTTTTTT. The encoded protein is CASSLDPRGELFF. The complete variable domain, with remaining parts taken from reference TRBV5-6 and TRBJ2-2, reads DAGVTQSPTHLIKTRGQQVTLRCSPKSGHDTVSWYQQALGQGPQFIFQYYEEEERQRGNFPDRFSGHQFPNYSSELNVNALLLGDSALYLCASSLDPRGELFFGEGSRLTVL.

The chain has TRBV15 and TRBJ2-7, with D perhaps TRBD1 (7 bases). V lost 3 bases to trimming and J lost 3 bases, with 12 bases between them. The length of the CDR3 is 14 residues. CDR1 and CDR2 (germline): LNHNV, YYDKDF (reference sequence). CDR3 DNA: TGTGCCACCAGCAGGCGGGGACAGTTCTACGAGCAGTACTTC. As protein: CATSRRGQFYEQYF. The whole variable domain, remainder taken from reference TRBV15 and TRBJ2-7, is DAMVIQNPRYQVTQFGKPVTLSCSQTLNHNVMYWYQQKSSQAPKLLFHYYDKDFNNEADTPDNFQSRRPNTSFCFLDIRSPGLGDTAMYLCATSRRGQFYEQYFGPGTRLTVT.

The table lists this clone with a few counts. The CDR3 DNA reads as TGTGCCAGCAGTCCCTACAGGGTAACCGGGGAGCTGTTTTTT. This translates into CASSPYRVTGELFF. The genes are TRBV6-1 and TRBJ2-2, with TRBD1 as a possible D gene (6 bases). The length of the CDR3 is 14 residues. Germline-derived CDR1 and CDR2 are MNHNS and SASEGT. Trimming pared 5 bases from V and 5 bases from J, leaving 12 bases between.

The chain employs TRBV6-5 and TRBJ2-7; D may be TRBD1 (5 bases). Germline CDR1 MNHEY, CDR2 SVGAGI. This CDR3 has 15 residues. V was pared by 6 bases and J by 0 bases, with 15 bases between. CDR3 nucleotide sequence: TGTGCCAGCAGCTCACTGACAGACAGCTCCTACGAGCAGTACTTC. Protein sequence: CASSSLTDSSYEQYF.

The chain uses TRBV6-5 and TRBJ1-3; perhaps TRBD1 as D (6 bases). The ends were cut back, 4 bases at V and 3 bases at J, with 13 bases in the middle. Germline loops: CDR1 MNHEY, CDR2 SVGAGI. This CDR3 spans 15 amino acids. The CDR3 nucleotides are TGTGCCAGCAGTTCCTACAGGGCGGGTGGAAACACCATATATTTT. Translating it yields CASSSYRAGGNTIYF.

The genes are TRBV5-4 and TRBJ2-1; 10 bases agree with TRBD1. This CDR3 is built from 16 residues. Unmatched junction bases numbered 9, after V lost 4 bases and J lost 5 bases. Germline V gene lookup returns CDR1 SGHNT and CDR2 YYREEE (reference sequence). Here the CDR3 reads CASSDHDRGRDNEQFF. The CDR3 DNA reads TGTGCCAGCAGCGATCATGACAGGGGGCGCGACAATGAGCAGTTCTTC.

The chain carries TRBV7-9 and TRBJ1-2; no clear D. Trimming cost V 1 base and J 5 bases, with 11 bases left between them. From germline, CDR1 is SEHNR and CDR2 FQNEAQ (reference sequence). The CDR3 has 14 residues. Written as DNA, the CDR3 is TGTGCCAGCAGCTTAGACCTAAGATCTTATGGCTACACCTTC. It encodes CASSLDLRSYGYTF.

This CDR3 is CASRLRNTEAFF. The DNA for the CDR3 is TGTGCAAGTCGCTTGCGGAACACTGAAGCTTTCTTT. J is TRBJ1-1 and V is TRBV12-2. TRBV12-2 counts as a pseudogene. The CDR3 runs to 12 residues.

This chain uses TRBV6-5 with TRBJ2-5, with 10 bases lining up with TRBD1. The CDR3 consists of 14 residues. From germline, CDR1 is MNHEY and CDR2 SVGAGI. Trimming at V came to 9 bases and at J to 5 bases, leaving 9 bases not matched to a gene. CDR3 bases: TGTGCCAGTGGAAGACAGGGGGCGACCGAGACCCAGTACTTC. This codes for CASGRQGATETQYF.

This clone was detected only a few times. The chain carries TRBV2 and TRBJ2-7; 11 bases are shared with TRBD2. J gave up 5 bases and V 2 bases, and 5 bases lay outside the gene matches. The CDR3 loop spans 15 amino acids. Looked up from germline, CDR1 is SNHLY and CDR2 is FYNNEI. The CDR3 loop reads CASSESSGGSHEQYF. CDR3 coding DNA: TGTGCCAGCAGTGAATCTAGCGGGGGGTCACACGAGCAGTACTTC.

This clone was recorded once. The chain links TRBV2 to TRBJ2-1; perhaps TRBD2 as D (7 bases). This CDR3 has 12 amino acids. Trimming took 8 bases from V and 7 from J, leaving 12 bases between them. CDR1 and CDR2 (germline): SNHLY, FYNNEI. The CDR3 here is CASAGGANEQFF. The CDR3 DNA is TGTGCCAGCGCTGGGGGGGCGAATGAGCAGTTCTTC.

This clone was observed a handful of times. DNA for the CDR3: TGTGCCAGCAGCCCCGGGACAGGGGAGATTGATACGCAGTATTTT. This codes for CASSPGTGEIDTQYF. V gene TRBV11-1 combines with J gene TRBJ2-3; 10 bases match TRBD1. This CDR3 has 15 residues. The germline CDR1 and CDR2 sequences are SGHAT and FQDESV (reference sequence). The V segment lost 5 bases and the J segment 6 bases; nucleotides outside the gene matches: 8.

This clone was recorded a few times. The V gene is TRBV29-1, the J gene TRBJ1-1; possibly TRBD1 for D (6 bases). V was clipped by 6 bases and J by 2 bases, with 16 bases between them. Germline-derived CDR1 and CDR2 are SQVTM and ANQGSEA. The CDR3 totals 14 residues. Here the CDR3 DNA reads TGCAGCGTCCGGTACCCAGGGGACAACACTGAAGCTTTCTTT. Translating it yields CSVRYPGDNTEAFF.

The gene calls are TRBV7-2 and TRBJ2-3; the match to TRBD2 covers 9 bases. J gave up 0 bases and V 2 bases, and 12 bases lay outside the gene matches. In germline, CDR1 is SGHTA, CDR2 FQGNSA. CDR3 length: 19 residues. Here the CDR3 DNA reads TGTGCCAGCAGCTTAAATCGAGCGGGGGGACTTTCTAGCACAGATACGCAGTATTTT. As protein: CASSLNRAGGLSSTDTQYF.

The V gene is TRBV5-6, the J gene TRBJ2-7; 7 nucleotides agree with TRBD1. This CDR3 is 14 amino acids long. J gave up 13 bases and V 5 bases, and 18 bases lay outside the gene matches. CDR1 SGHDT and CDR2 YYEEEE come from the germline V gene. The CDR3: CASSPDVDRDREYF. The CDR3 DNA sequence: TGTGCCAGCAGTCCCGACGTTGACAGGGACCGGGAATACTTC.

The chain employs TRBV11-2 and TRBJ2-5, with D possibly TRBD2 on 7 matching bases. Deletions cut 1 base from V and 5 bases from J, with 17 bases between. This CDR3 is built from 16 residues. Germline CDR1 and CDR2: SGHAT and FQNNGV. The CDR3 sequence: CASSLGGGGRGETQYF. CDR3 nucleotides: TGTGCCAGCAGCTTAGGTGGAGGGGGGCGGGGGGAGACCCAGTACTTC.